This entry lists 7 T cell receptor beta chains sequenced from one sample in a study of blood T cell repertoires in COVID-19. The protocol was immunoSEQ multiplex PCR, while the TCRdb copy is restricted to in-frame clones and leaves out a portion. The sample holds around 120,000 clones, approximately 70% seen once. Source material: peripheral blood. The receptors were sampled from a human donor with acute or convalescent COVID-19. The donor label of this sample is uncertain.

This clone was detected a few times. The gene calls are TRBV2 and TRBJ2-2; D remains ambiguous. The germline V and J ends were trimmed by 6 bases and 6 bases, with 8 bases remaining between them. This CDR3 has 12 amino acids. Germline V gene data show CDR1 as SNHLY and CDR2 as FYNNEI. CDR3 DNA: TGTGCCAGCAGACGAGTCGCCGGGGAGCTGTTTTTT. As protein: CASRRVAGELFF.

This clone was seen a few times. The gene calls are TRBV30 and TRBJ1-4, with a weak D call TRBD1 (6 bases). In germline, CDR1 is GTSNPN, CDR2 SVGIG (reference sequence). Trimming removed 3 bases from V and 8 bases from J, with 10 bases in between. The CDR3 sequence is 12 residues long. CDR3 protein: CAWRQGREKLFF. In DNA form, the CDR3 reads TGTGCCTGGAGACAGGGCCGGGAAAAACTGTTTTTT.

V usage is TRBV3-1 (or the pseudogene TRBV3-2) and J usage is TRBJ1-6, with a tentative D call TRBD1 (5 bases). The CDR3 length is 15 residues. The V end was cut by 0 bases, the J end by 10 bases, with 13 bases between. Germline V gene data show CDR1 as LGHDT and CDR2 as YNNKEL (reference sequence). The CDR3 sequence: CASSQDVGYRSPLHF. The CDR3 nucleotides read TGTGCCAGCAGCCAAGATGTGGGTTACAGGTCACCCCTCCACTTT.

The rearrangement links TRBV7-9 to TRBJ1-5, with 7 bases identical to TRBD1. Germline V lookup: CDR1 SEHNR, CDR2 FQNEAQ (reference sequence). Unmatched junction bases numbered 8, after V lost 1 base and J lost 2 bases. The CDR3 sequence is 17 residues long. The CDR3, as DNA: TGTGCCAGCAGCTTAGGCCGAAGAGACAGGGGCAATCAGCCCCAGCATTTT. Its translation is CASSLGRRDRGNQPQHF. The full variable domain, its missing parts supplied by reference TRBV7-9 and TRBJ1-5, is DTGVSQNPRHKITKRGQNVTFRCDPISEHNRLYWYRQTLGQGPEFLTYFQNEAQLEKSRLLSDRFSAERPKGSFSTLEIQRTEQGDSAMYLCASSLGRRDRGNQPQHFGDGTRLSIL.

The chain carries TRBV10-3 and TRBJ1-3, with D possibly matching TRBD1 (6 bases). Trimming took off 11 bases at V and 0 bases at J, with 20 bases between the two ends. The CDR3 has 16 amino acids. Germline CDR1 is ENHRY and CDR2 is SYGVKD. The CDR3 nucleotides are TGTGCCGTCCCGCGCTATGGGGGCTACTCTGGAAACACCATATATTTT. Protein: CAVPRYGGYSGNTIYF.

This clone appeared a few times. This sequence joins TRBV7-9 and TRBJ1-2, with a possible D match to TRBD1 (6 bases). Germline-derived CDR1 and CDR2 are SEHNR and FQNEAQ (reference sequence). This CDR3 region has 12 residues. The V end lost 5 bases, the J end lost 7 bases, and 11 bases lay between the germline ends. This chain's CDR3 is CASSGTTGGYTF. CDR3 coding DNA: TGTGCCAGCAGCGGGACAACGGGTGGCTACACCTTC.

V gene TRBV5-1 combines with J gene TRBJ1-1; no definite D call. This CDR3 spans 16 amino acids. Germline CDR1 reads SGHRS; CDR2 reads YFSETQ. Deletions cut 3 bases from V and 4 bases from J, with 19 bases between. CDR3 sequence: CASSSGNTREGTEAFF. The DNA for the CDR3 is TGCGCCAGCAGCTCTGGAAACACGAGGGAGGGCACTGAAGCTTTCTTT.